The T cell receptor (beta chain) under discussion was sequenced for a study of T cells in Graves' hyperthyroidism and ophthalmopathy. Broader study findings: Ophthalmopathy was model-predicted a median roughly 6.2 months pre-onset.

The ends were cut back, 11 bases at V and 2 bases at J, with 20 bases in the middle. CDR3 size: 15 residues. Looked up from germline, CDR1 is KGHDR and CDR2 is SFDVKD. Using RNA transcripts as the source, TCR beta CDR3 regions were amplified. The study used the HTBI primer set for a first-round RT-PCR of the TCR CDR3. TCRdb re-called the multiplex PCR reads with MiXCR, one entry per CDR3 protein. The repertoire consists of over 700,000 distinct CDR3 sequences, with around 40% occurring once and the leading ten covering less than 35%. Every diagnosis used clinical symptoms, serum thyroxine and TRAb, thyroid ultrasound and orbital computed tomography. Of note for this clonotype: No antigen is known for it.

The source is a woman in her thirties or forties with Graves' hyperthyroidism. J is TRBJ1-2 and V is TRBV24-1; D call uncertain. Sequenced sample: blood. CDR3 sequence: CASRLVLGKNYGYTF. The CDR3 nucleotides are TGTGCCAGCCGACTAGTTCTTGGCAAGAACTATGGCTACACCTTC.